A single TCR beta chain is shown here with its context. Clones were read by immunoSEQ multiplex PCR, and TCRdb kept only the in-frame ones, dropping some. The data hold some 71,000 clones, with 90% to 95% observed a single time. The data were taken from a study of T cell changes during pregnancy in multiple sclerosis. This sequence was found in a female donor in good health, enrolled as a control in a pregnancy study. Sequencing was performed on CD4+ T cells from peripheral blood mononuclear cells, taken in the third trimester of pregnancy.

In DNA, the CDR3 is TGTGCCAGCAGGCTCTTAGATCGCGCTGAAGCTTTCTTT. Translated, it gives CASRLLDRAEAFF. The rearrangement uses TRBV6-1 and TRBJ1-1, with D unclear. Trimming pared 6 bases from V and 6 bases from J, leaving 14 bases between. The germline V gene encodes CDR1 MNHNS and CDR2 SASEGT. The CDR3 has 13 residues.